This paragraph reports one TCR beta chain. These data belong to a study of T cell responses to AZD1222 COVID-19 vaccine. CDR1 is SGHDT and CDR2 is YYEEEE in the germline V gene. V was pared by 0 bases and J by 4 bases, with 7 bases between. This CDR3 region has 13 residues. Assay used: immunoSEQ multiplex PCR; TCRdb lists only in-frame clones, some missing. Of around 83,000 clones in the sample, 70% to 90% were seen once. This sequence originates from an adult in good health. This chain connects TRBV5-6 to TRBJ1-2; D is ambiguous. The sequencing here drew on peripheral blood, taken on day 0 of AZD1222 vaccination. The CDR3 DNA reads as TGTGCCAGCAGCTTGGACTATACCTATGGCTACACCTTC. Residues: CASSLDYTYGYTF.